The rows below give T cell receptor beta chains drawn from one sample of a study of cytomegalovirus exposure and HLA in healthy donors. Produced via immunoSEQ multiplex PCR; TCRdb's table is partial and in-frame only. The data show 190,000 or so clones, around 83% seen once. The sequenced sample was PBMCs. These receptors were obtained from a woman between 50 and 59 years old in good health and CMV-seropositive. Each CDR3 is given without its conserved first and last residue. Clone size is not always given. Where it is, it says once, few, many or a class for expanded clones.

clone_size	v_call	cdr3_aa
-	TRBV5-6	ASSLEGRGSATNEKLF
-	TRBV5-4	ASSARTGGNSPLH
once	TRBV2	ASTVSLAKNIQY
-	TRBV5-8	ASSWGTGVSNQPQH
-	TRBV7-2	ASSSQLSYGYT
-	TRBV9	ASSVESGGVGGNTIY
-	TRBV7-8	ASSLARQLRGTDTQY
-	TRBV10-3	AITQGGTGELF
-	TRBV15	ATSTTIGQVGSYEQY
-	TRBV19	ASTSGGQGISGANVLT
-	TRBV6-1	ASSEFGGLYEQY
-	TRBV5-1	ASSLGQGAEKLF
-	TRBV2	ASSGQLEETQY
-	TRBV2	ASSEVTGRSYEQY
-	TRBV18	ASSPPSGRNEQF
-	TRBV7-9	ASSLGEEQY
-	TRBV6-1	ASSGQADTQY
-	TRBV12-5	ASGLPQGGNTEAF
-	TRBV7-2	ASSPAGGEKPLH
-	TRBV7-8	ASTLDRVNQPQH
-	TRBV2	ASRLTGMVEKLF
-	TRBV21-1	ASSKVRGGTDTQY
-	TRBV28	ASSLWAGGGPGAQY
-	TRBV29-1	SVEDLVGGQVYEQY
-	TRBV18	ASSPAVENSQY
-	TRBV5-5	ASSRPTGGWGTEAF
-	TRBV11-2	ASSLTGGGNQPQH
-	TRBV9	ASSVGDQETQY
-	TRBV7-2	ASIPGTGYNSPLH
-	TRBV19	ASSEQGGEKLF
-	TRBV5-1	ASSFGGAAYEQY
-	TRBV7-6	ASSLAAGSSYEQY
-	TRBV14	ASSPGTAYGYT
-	TRBV28	ASSPATGWTGELF
-	TRBV11-3	ASSQGQGYGYT
-	TRBV19	ASSPVDRGVLVTEAF
-	TRBV10-3	AITPGQGGGYT
-	TRBV14	ASSQWLYWDREGEQY
few	TRBV11-2	ASSRTGTTYEQY
-	TRBV2	ASKTGLAGGPSGANVLT